This TCR beta chain was captured in a study of beta chain features in type 1 diabetes. This CDR3 contains 13 residues. V trimming: 7 bases; J trimming: 2 bases; junction bases outside the gene matches: 7. CDR1 is SQVTM and CDR2 is ANQGSEA in the germline V gene. Reverse transcribing all isolated RNA meant expressed TCRB transcripts were sequenced. The table came from immunoSEQ multiplex PCR; TCRdb's copy has only in-frame clones and leaves some out. The sample holds under 400,000 clones; around 12% are singletons and the top ten take roughly 0.015%. This chain joins TRBV29-1 and TRBJ1-1; 7 bases align to TRBD1. Sequenced: naive CD4+ T cells from blood. This clonotype was obtained from a man between 18 and 29 years old in good health. The CDR3 DNA sequence: TGCAGCGCCCTCGACAGGGCCAACACTGAAGCTTTCTTT. It codes for CSALDRANTEAFF.